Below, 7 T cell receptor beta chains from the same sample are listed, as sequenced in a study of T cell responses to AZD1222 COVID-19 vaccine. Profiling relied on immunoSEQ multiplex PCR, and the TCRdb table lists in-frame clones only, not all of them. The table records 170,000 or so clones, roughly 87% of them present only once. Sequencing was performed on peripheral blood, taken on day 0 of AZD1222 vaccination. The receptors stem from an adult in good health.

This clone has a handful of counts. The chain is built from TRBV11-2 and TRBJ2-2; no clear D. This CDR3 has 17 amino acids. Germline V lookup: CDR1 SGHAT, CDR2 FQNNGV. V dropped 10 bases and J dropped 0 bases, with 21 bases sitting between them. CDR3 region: CATPVRLRSANTGELFF. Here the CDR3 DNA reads TGTGCCACCCCCGTTAGGCTGCGGTCCGCGAACACCGGGGAGCTGTTTTTT.

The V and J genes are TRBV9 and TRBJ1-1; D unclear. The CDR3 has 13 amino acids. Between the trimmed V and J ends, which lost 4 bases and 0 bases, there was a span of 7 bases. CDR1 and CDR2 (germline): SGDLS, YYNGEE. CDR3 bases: TGTGCCAGCAGCCGCAACGTGAACACTGAAGCTTTCTTT. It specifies CASSRNVNTEAFF.

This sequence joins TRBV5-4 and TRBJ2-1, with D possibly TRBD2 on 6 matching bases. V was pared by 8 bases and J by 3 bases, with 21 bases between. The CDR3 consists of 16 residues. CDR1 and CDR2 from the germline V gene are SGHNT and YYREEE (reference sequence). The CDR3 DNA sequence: TGTGCCAGTAGCGCTGGGGGACTGGGGCGCTACAATGAGCAGTTCTTC. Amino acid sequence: CASSAGGLGRYNEQFF.

This chain's CDR3 is CASSFAGPNTGELFF. Here the CDR3 DNA reads TGCGCCAGCAGCTTCGCGGGCCCTAACACCGGGGAGCTGTTTTTT. This chain connects TRBV5-1 to TRBJ2-2; tentatively, D is TRBD2 (5 bases). Germline CDR1 reads SGHRS; CDR2 reads YFSETQ. With 2 bases removed from V and 2 bases from J, the gap between germline ends came to 10 bases. CDR3 length: 15 residues.

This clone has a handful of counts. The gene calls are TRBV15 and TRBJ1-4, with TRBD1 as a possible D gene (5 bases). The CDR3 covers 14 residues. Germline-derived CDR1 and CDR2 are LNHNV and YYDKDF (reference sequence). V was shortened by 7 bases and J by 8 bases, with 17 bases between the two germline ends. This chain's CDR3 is CATNHQTGLEKLFF. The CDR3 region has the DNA TGTGCCACCAATCATCAGACGGGGCTGGAAAAACTGTTTTTT.

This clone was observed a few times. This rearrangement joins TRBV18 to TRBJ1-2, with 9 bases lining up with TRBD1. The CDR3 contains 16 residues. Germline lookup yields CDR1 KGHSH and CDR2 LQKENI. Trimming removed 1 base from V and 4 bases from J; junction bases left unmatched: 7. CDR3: CASSPLSGQGPYGYTF. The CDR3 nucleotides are TGTGCCAGCTCACCACTTTCGGGACAGGGCCCCTATGGCTACACCTTC.

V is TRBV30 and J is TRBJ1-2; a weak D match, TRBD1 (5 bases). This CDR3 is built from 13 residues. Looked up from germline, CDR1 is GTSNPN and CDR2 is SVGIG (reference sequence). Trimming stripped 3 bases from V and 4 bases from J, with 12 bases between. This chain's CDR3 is CAWSPADSYGYTF. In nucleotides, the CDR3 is TGTGCCTGGAGCCCAGCCGACAGCTATGGCTACACCTTC.